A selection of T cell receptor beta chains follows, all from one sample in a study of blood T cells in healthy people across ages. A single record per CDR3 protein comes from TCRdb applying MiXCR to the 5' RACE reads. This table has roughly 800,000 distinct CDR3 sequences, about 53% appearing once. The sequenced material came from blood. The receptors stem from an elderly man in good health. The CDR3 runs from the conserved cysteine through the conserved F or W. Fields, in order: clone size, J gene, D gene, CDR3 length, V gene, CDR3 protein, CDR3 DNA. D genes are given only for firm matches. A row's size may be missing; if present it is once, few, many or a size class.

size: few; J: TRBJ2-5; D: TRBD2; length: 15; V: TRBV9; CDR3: CASSVGLAGSETQYF; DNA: TGTGCCAGCAGCGTGGGACTAGCGGGATCAGAGACCCAGTACTTC
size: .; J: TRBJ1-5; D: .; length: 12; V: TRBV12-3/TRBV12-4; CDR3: CASSQRQQPQHF; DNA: TGTGCCAGCAGTCAACGACAGCAGCCCCAGCATTTT
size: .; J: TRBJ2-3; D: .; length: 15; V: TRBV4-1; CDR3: CASSQPQSGVRYAYF; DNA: TGCGCCAGCAGCCAACCGCAGTCGGGAGTGAGATACGCGTATTTT
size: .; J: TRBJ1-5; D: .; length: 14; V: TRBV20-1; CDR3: CSARNSGTNQPQHF; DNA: TGCAGTGCTAGGAATTCAGGTACTAATCAGCCCCAGCATTTT
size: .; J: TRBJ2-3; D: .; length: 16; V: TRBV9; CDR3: CASSGGPLARTDTQYF; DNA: TGTGCCAGCAGCGGTGGCCCCCTAGCGCGCACAGATACGCAGTATTTT
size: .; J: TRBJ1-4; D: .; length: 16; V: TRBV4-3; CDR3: CASSQDTGFLMGKLFF; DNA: TGCGCCAGCAGCCAAGATACGGGCTTTCTAATGGGAAAACTGTTTTTT
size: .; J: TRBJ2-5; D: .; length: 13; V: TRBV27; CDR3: CASSFGTPETQYF; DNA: TGTGCCAGCAGTTTTGGCACCCCGGAGACCCAGTACTTC
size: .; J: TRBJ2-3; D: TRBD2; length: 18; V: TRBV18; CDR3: CASSPYALSGRSTDTQYF; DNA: TGTGCCAGCTCACCATACGCCTTATCCGGGAGGAGCACAGATACGCAGTATTTT
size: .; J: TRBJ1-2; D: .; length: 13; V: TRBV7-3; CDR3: CASSPGVGYGYTF; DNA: TGTGCCAGCAGCCCAGGGGTCGGCTATGGCTACACCTTC
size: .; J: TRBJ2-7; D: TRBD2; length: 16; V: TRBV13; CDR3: CASSFRTSGKIREQYF; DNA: TGTGCCAGCAGCTTCAGGACTAGCGGGAAGATAAGGGAGCAGTACTTC
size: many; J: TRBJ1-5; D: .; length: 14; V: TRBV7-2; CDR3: CASSLGAGNQPQHF; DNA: TGTGCCAGCAGCTTAGGGGCCGGCAATCAGCCCCAGCATTTT
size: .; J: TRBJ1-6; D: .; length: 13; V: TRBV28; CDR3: CASTGTSNSPLHF; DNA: TGTGCCAGCACAGGGACGTCTAATTCACCCCTCCACTTT
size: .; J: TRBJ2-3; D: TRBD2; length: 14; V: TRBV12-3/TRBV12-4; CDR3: CASTISGSHRYAYF; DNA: TGTGCCAGCACCATTAGCGGGAGCCACAGATACGCGTATTTT